The 19 T cell receptor beta chains in this list originate from one sample, sequenced in a study of T cell responses to AZD1222 COVID-19 vaccine. Assay used: immunoSEQ multiplex PCR; TCRdb lists only in-frame clones, some missing. The sample consists of about 160,000 clones, around 90% of them appearing once. The source material was peripheral blood, sampled 28 days after the second AZD1222 dose. Receptors originate from an adult who received the AZD1222 COVID-19 vaccine.

The chain links TRBV6-2 or TRBV6-3 to TRBJ1-1; D uncertain. Germline V gene data show CDR1 as MNHEY and CDR2 as SVGEGT. Trimming removed 5 bases at V and 11 bases at J, with 15 bases between. The length of the CDR3 is 12 residues. CDR3 sequence reads: CASSISPRLAFF. The CDR3 DNA is TGTGCCAGCAGTATCAGCCCCCGGTTGGCTTTCTTT.

This chain links TRBV3-1 (or the pseudogene TRBV3-2) with TRBJ2-3; 8 bases map to TRBD1. CDR1 is LGHDT, CDR2 YNNKEL, per germline (reference sequence). The CDR3 spans 16 residues. J was trimmed by 4 bases and V by 5 bases; bases with no gene match: 11. The CDR3 DNA follows: TGTGCCAGCAGCTTCCGGACAGGGCGGCGGGCAGATACGCAGTATTTT. Its translation: CASSFRTGRRADTQYF.

The genes are TRBV6-1 and TRBJ1-3; D unresolved. The V and J ends lost 3 bases and 2 bases respectively, with 5 bases between them. This CDR3 is built from 13 residues. Germline V CDR1 and CDR2: MNHNS, SASEGT. In nucleotides, the CDR3 is TGTGCCAGCAGTGAGCGTACTGGAAACACCATATATTTT. It specifies CASSERTGNTIYF.

The V gene is TRBV4-2, the J gene TRBJ1-4; weak D call: TRBD1 (5 bases). The CDR3 sequence is 19 residues long. Germline-derived CDR1 and CDR2 are LGHNA and YNFKEQ. The ends were cut back, 4 bases at V and 5 bases at J, with 26 bases in the middle. CDR3 nucleotide sequence: TGTGCCAGCAGCCCCCTTTGGGCCACTGGACAAATCGGAAATGAAAAACTGTTTTTT. As protein: CASSPLWATGQIGNEKLFF.

This sequence joins TRBV18 and TRBJ2-2, with 9 bases lining up with TRBD1. The trim removed 5 bases at V and 3 bases at J, leaving 1 base unmatched. The CDR3 totals 14 residues. Germline-derived CDR1 and CDR2 are KGHSH and LQKENI. The CDR3 spells CASSTGGDTGELFF. The CDR3 coding sequence is TGTGCCAGCTCAACAGGGGGCGACACCGGGGAGCTGTTTTTT.

The chain couples TRBV4-1 to TRBJ1-4; TRBD1 matches 7 bases. J was trimmed by 6 bases and V by 4 bases; bases with no gene match: 8. Germline V gene sequence: CDR1 MGHRA, CDR2 YSYEKL. The CDR3 spans 15 residues. CDR3 in DNA: TGCGCCAGCAGCCCCCCGGGACAGACCTATGAAAAACTGTTTTTT. Protein product: CASSPPGQTYEKLFF.

The J gene is TRBJ1-4, the V gene TRBV5-5; D gene uncertain. The CDR3 runs to 15 residues. The germline V and J ends were trimmed by 4 bases and 7 bases, with 17 bases remaining between them. In germline, CDR1 is SGHKS, CDR2 YYEKEE (reference sequence). CDR3 DNA sequence: TGTGCCAGCAGCCCAAACTCCCCCCGAGGTGAAAAACTGTTTTTT. Translating it yields CASSPNSPRGEKLFF. The entire variable domain, with the rest obtained from reference TRBV5-5 and TRBJ1-4, is as follows: DAGVTQSPTHLIKTRGQQVTLRCSPISGHKSVSWYQQVLGQGPQFIFQYYEKEERGRGNFPDRFSARQFPNYSSELNVNALLLGDSALYLCASSPNSPRGEKLFFGSGTQLSVL.

The J gene is TRBJ2-5, the V gene TRBV24-1; no reliable D call. This CDR3 region has 14 residues. V was clipped by 3 bases and J by 1 base, with 8 bases between them. The germline V gene encodes CDR1 KGHDR and CDR2 SFDVKD. CDR3 DNA: TGTGCCACCAGTGATCTGGAGTCCCAAGAGACCCAGTACTTC. It specifies CATSDLESQETQYF.

CDR3 nucleotide sequence: TGTGCCAGCAGTTACGGGGACAGACGTAATGAAAAACTGTTTTTT. Translated, it gives CASSYGDRRNEKLFF. V is TRBV6-6 and J is TRBJ1-4; TRBD1 matches 7 bases. Germline V gene lookup returns CDR1 MNHNY and CDR2 SVGAGI (reference sequence). V trimming: 2 bases; J trimming: 4 bases; junction bases outside the gene matches: 4. CDR3 length: 15 residues.

Worth noting for this clone: This sample includes further DNA sequences coding for the same CDR3. The chain recombines TRBV6-5 with TRBJ1-1, with D maybe TRBD1 (5 bases). This CDR3 is 14 amino acids long. V gave up 2 bases and J gave up 1 base, with 8 bases separating them. From germline, CDR1 is MNHEY and CDR2 SVGAGI. In nucleotides, the CDR3 is TGTGCCAGCAGTTACGGGACGGGGAACACTGAAGCTTTCTTT. Protein product: CASSYGTGNTEAFF.

The rearrangement joins TRBV9 to TRBJ1-2, with D uncertain. The V end lost 3 bases, the J end lost 4 bases, and 13 bases lay between the germline ends. This CDR3 comprises 14 residues. CDR1 SGDLS and CDR2 YYNGEE come from the germline V gene. CDR3 nucleotide sequence: TGTGCCAGCAGCGCTGGACGGGCTGGCTATGGCTACACCTTC. Protein sequence: CASSAGRAGYGYTF. The whole variable domain, remainder taken from reference TRBV9 and TRBJ1-2, is DSGVTQTPKHLITATGQRVTLRCSPRSGDLSVYWYQQSLDQGLQFLIQYYNGEERAKGNILERFSAQQFPDLHSELNLSSLELGDSALYFCASSAGRAGYGYTFGSGTRLTVV.

This sequence joins TRBV3-1 (or the pseudogene TRBV3-2) and TRBJ1-1; perhaps TRBD1 as D (6 bases). The CDR3 covers 15 residues. Germline values: CDR1 LGHDT, CDR2 YNNKEL (reference sequence). V lost 1 base and J lost 3, with 12 bases in between. The CDR3 coding sequence is TGTGCCAGCAGCCAAGGGGTGGGGGCGGACACTGAAGCTTTCTTT. As protein: CASSQGVGADTEAFF.

The genes are TRBV18 and TRBJ2-1; 10 bases line up with TRBD1. The CDR3 is 16 amino acids. Germline loops: CDR1 KGHSH, CDR2 LQKENI. The trim removed 0 bases at V and 6 bases at J, leaving 5 bases unmatched. Written as DNA, the CDR3 is TGTGCCAGCTCACCACCGACAGGGGGCCCTCGCAATGAGCAGTTCTTC. It translates to CASSPPTGGPRNEQFF.

This clone was picked up a small number of times. The chain is built from TRBV6-5 and TRBJ2-7, with D perhaps TRBD1 or TRBD2 (5 bases each). In germline, CDR1 is MNHEY, CDR2 SVGAGI. CDR3 length: 16 residues. V lost 0 bases to trimming and J lost 1 base, with 13 bases between them. The CDR3 bases are TGTGCCAGCAGTTACTCGAAGGGACGACCATCCTACGAGCAGTACTTC. As protein: CASSYSKGRPSYEQYF.

The chain joins TRBV7-9 to TRBJ2-5; 11 bases map to TRBD1. This CDR3 region has 15 residues. The J segment lost 4 bases and the V segment lost 1 base, leaving 2 bases of the junction unmatched. Per the germline V gene, CDR1 is SEHNR and CDR2 is FQNEAQ (reference sequence). CDR3 bases: TGTGCCAGCAGCTTAGGAGGGACAGGGGGAGAGACCCAGTACTTC. Translated: CASSLGGTGGETQYF.

The chain couples TRBV4-3 to TRBJ2-5; tentatively, D is TRBD1 (6 bases). With 1 base removed from V and 3 bases from J, the gap between germline ends came to 12 bases. The CDR3 is 15 residues long. Per the germline V gene, CDR1 is LGHNA and CDR2 is YSLEER. In DNA, the CDR3 is TGCGCCAGCAGCCAAGGATCAGGGGTAAAAGAGACCCAGTACTTC. Translated: CASSQGSGVKETQYF.

The chain uses TRBV7-2 and TRBJ2-7, with D possibly being TRBD1 or TRBD2 (6 bases each). The V gene's germline CDR1 is SGHTA and CDR2 FQGNSA. The CDR3 loop spans 14 amino acids. V shed 5 bases and J shed 3 bases, with 14 bases lying between them. DNA for the CDR3: TGTGCCAGCAGCCGCTCGGGGGACAACTACGAGCAGTACTTC. Translated: CASSRSGDNYEQYF.

As concerns this clone: Relative to the germline gene, one junction end is altered; a read error may explain this. The chain links TRBV11-2 to TRBJ1-1, with TRBD1 as a possible D gene (5 bases). The V gene's germline CDR1 is SGHAT and CDR2 FQNNGV. The CDR3 has 15 residues. This chain's CDR3 is CASSLDRGTYTKAFF. As DNA, the CDR3 is TGTGCCAGCAGCTTAGATCGTGGGACGTACACTAAAGCTTTCTTT.

This clone was seen once. CDR3: CASTPSGQIGQPQHF. The CDR3 region has the DNA TGTGCCAGCACTCCCTCGGGACAGATAGGCCAGCCCCAGCATTTT. This rearrangement joins TRBV25-1 to TRBJ1-5, with TRBD1 matching 7 bases. This CDR3 is 15 amino acids long. V lost 7 bases, J lost 7 bases, and 13 bases stayed unmatched. The V gene's germline CDR1 is MGHDK and CDR2 SYGVNS.